Sequencing of this T cell receptor (beta chain) was carried out in a study of spatial heterogeneity in lung cancer. Overall study results and limits: Follow-up blood showed ubiquitous expanded tumor TCRs less than blood at resection did.

With 4 bases removed from V and 0 bases from J, the gap between germline ends came to 9 bases. CDR3 length: 15 amino acids. This clonotype was counted a few times. Its target is not known. TCRdb ran MiXCR on the 5' RACE reads and lists one entry per CDR3 protein. Of some 55,000 distinct CDR3 sequences listed, roughly 6.6% are singletons. Regarding time point: sample taken at primary tumor resection. No cells were sorted before sequencing. The whole RNA sequenced was extracted from tumor, nontumor lung or frozen PBMC. The chain recombines TRBV12-3 or TRBV12-4 with TRBJ2-2, with unresolved D. The source material was PBMCs, sampled at surgery. This sequence was found in a female donor with early-stage non-small cell lung cancer. CDR3 amino acids: CASSSGYPNTGELFF. The CDR3, as DNA: TGTGCCAGCAGTTCCGGGTATCCGAACACCGGGGAGCTGTTTTTT.